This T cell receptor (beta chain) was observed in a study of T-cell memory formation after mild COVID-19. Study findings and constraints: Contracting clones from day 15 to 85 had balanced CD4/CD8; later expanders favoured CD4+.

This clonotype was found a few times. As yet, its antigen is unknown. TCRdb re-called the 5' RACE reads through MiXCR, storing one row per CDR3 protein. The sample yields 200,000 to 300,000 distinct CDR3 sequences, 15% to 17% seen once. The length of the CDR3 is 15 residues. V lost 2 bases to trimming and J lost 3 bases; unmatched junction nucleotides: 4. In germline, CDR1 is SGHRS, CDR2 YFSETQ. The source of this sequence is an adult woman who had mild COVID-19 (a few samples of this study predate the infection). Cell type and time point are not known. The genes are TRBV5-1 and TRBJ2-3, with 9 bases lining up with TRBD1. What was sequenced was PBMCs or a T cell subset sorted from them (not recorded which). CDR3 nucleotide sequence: TGCGCCAGCAGCTTCGCCGGGACAGGGACAGATACGCAGTATTTT. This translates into CASSFAGTGTDTQYF.